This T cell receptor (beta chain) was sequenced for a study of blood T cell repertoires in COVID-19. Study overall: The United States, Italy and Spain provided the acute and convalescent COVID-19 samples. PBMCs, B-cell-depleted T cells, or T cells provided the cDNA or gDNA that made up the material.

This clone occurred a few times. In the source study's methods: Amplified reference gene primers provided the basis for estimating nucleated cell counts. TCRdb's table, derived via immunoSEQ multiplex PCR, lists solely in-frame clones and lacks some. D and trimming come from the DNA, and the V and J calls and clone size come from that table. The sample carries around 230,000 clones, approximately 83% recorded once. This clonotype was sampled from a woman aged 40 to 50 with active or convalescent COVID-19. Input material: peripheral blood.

CDR3 sequence reads: CASSSPGGVGGYTF. DNA for the CDR3: TGTGCCAGCAGTTCGCCCGGGGGGGTGGGTGGCTACACCTTC. The chain links TRBV27 to TRBJ1-2; maybe TRBD1 (5 bases). The ends were cut back, 4 bases at V and 7 bases at J, with 16 bases in the middle. The germline CDR1 and CDR2 sequences are MNHEY and SMNVEV (reference sequence). The CDR3 totals 14 residues.